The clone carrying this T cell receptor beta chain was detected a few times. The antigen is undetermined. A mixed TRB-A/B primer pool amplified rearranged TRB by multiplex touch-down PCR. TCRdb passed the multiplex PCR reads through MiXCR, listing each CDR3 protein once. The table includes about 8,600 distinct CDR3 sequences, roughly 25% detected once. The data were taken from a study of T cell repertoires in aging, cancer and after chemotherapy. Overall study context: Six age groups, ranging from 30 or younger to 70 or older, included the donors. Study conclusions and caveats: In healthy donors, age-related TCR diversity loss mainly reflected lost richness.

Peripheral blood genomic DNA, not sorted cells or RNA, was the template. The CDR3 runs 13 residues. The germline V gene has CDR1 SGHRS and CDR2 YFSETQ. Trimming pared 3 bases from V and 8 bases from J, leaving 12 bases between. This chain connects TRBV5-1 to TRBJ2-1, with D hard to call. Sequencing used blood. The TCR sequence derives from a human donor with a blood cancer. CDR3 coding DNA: TGCGCCAGCAGCTCCCCCCCCGCTTATGAGCAGTTCTTC. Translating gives CASSSPPAYEQFF.